The clone carrying this T cell receptor (beta chain) was detected ten times or more. The antigen remains undetermined. The data derive from a study of blood T cells in healthy people across ages. CDR3 length: 14 residues. CDR1 is MNHEY and CDR2 is SMNVEV in the germline V gene (reference sequence). There were healthy Caucasian individuals from Russia, aged roughly 6 to 95, serving as donors. Isolation per sample recovered at least 7 million PBMCs. The use of a sample-barcoded 5' primer and a J-beta primer mix characterized a second PCR of roughly 6 to 12 cycles. TCRdb ran MiXCR on the 5' RACE reads and lists one entry per CDR3 protein. The sample has 550,000 to 750,000 distinct CDR3 sequences, around 21% seen once. General observations from the study: Diversity of TCR beta per million T cells declined in a roughly linear way with age. Compared with aged donors, long-lived donors showed fewer expanded clones, suggesting selection.

V and J are TRBV27 and TRBJ2-1; D unclear. Near its end, the DNA agrees better with TRBJ2-5, so the J call may be wrong. The sequencing input was blood. The sequence came from a man in his 70s in good health. This CDR3 is CASSSRVAQETQYF. CDR3 sequence (DNA): TGTGCCAGCAGTTCTAGAGTTGCACAAGAGACCCAGTACTTC.